These 10 T cell receptor beta chains came from one sample sequenced in a study of Graves' ophthalmopathy and Graves' hyperthyroidism. RNA served as the template for amplifying TCR beta CDR3 regions. The authors performed first-round RT-PCR with HTBI primers and then a second-round multiplex PCR. TCRdb re-called the multiplex PCR reads with MiXCR, one entry per CDR3 protein. There are 300,000 to 400,000 distinct CDR3 sequences in the sample; 15% to 20% occur only once, and 9% to 15% lies in the top ten. Sequenced input: peripheral blood. Receptors were obtained from an adult man with Graves' ophthalmopathy.

V and J are TRBV6-5 and TRBJ2-7; 9 bases match TRBD2. The V gene end was trimmed by 0 bases and the J gene end by 3 bases; junction bases not matched to a gene: 9. Germline V lookup: CDR1 MNHEY, CDR2 SVGAGI. The CDR3 has 17 residues. The DNA for the CDR3 is TGTGCCAGCAGTTACTCAGCTAGCGGGAACCAATACTACGAGCAGTACTTC. Residues: CASSYSASGNQYYEQYF.

The chain employs TRBV6-5 and TRBJ1-5, with a tentative D call TRBD1 (5 bases). The CDR3 extends over 17 amino acids. Germline lookup yields CDR1 MNHEY and CDR2 SVGAGI. V gave up 4 bases and J gave up 0 bases, with 16 bases separating them. CDR3 DNA sequence: TGTGCCAGCAGTTCACAGTGGGGCATGGGTAGCAATCAGCCCCAGCATTTT. Translated: CASSSQWGMGSNQPQHF.

Many counts were recorded for this clonotype. V is TRBV28 and J is TRBJ1-2; no definite D call. Trimming pared 5 bases from V and 5 bases from J, leaving 9 bases between. Germline V CDR1 and CDR2: MDHEN, SYDVKM. CDR3 length: 12 residues. In DNA form, the CDR3 reads TGTGCCAGCAGTGAGCTAAAGTATGGCTACACCTTC. Translating gives CASSELKYGYTF.

This clonotype was detected many times. The CDR3 reads CASSYSPPYEQYF. In nucleotides, the CDR3 is TGTGCCAGCAGTTACTCACCCCCCTACGAGCAGTACTTC. The rearrangement links TRBV6-2 or TRBV6-3 to TRBJ2-7; D call uncertain. V was cut by 0 bases and J by 2 bases, with 5 bases left in between. CDR1 and CDR2 from the germline V gene are MNHEY and SVGEGT. CDR3 length: 13 residues.

In its sample, this clonotype was seen many times. This sequence joins TRBV2 and TRBJ1-1; TRBD1 might be the D (6 bases). The CDR3 consists of 15 residues. Germline CDR1 SNHLY, CDR2 FYNNEI. Between the trimmed V and J ends, which lost 3 bases and 8 bases, there was a span of 19 bases. This chain's CDR3 is CASSDMDRTKKEAFF. The CDR3, as DNA: TGTGCCAGCAGTGATATGGACAGAACAAAAAAGGAAGCTTTCTTT.

This clonotype has a single count. The genes are TRBV7-8 and TRBJ1-1, with TRBD1 as a possible D gene (6 bases). The V and J ends lost 5 bases and 5 bases respectively, with 15 bases between them. This CDR3 has 14 residues. From germline, CDR1 is SGHVS and CDR2 FQNEAQ. The CDR3 here is CASSAPGGATEAFF. CDR3 nucleotides: TGTGCCAGCAGCGCACCCGGGGGGGCGACTGAAGCTTTCTTT.

This clonotype was picked up many times. The gene calls are TRBV12-3 or TRBV12-4 and TRBJ1-1, with a tentative D call TRBD1 (5 bases). This CDR3 comprises 17 residues. V lost 3 bases and J 0 bases, leaving 17 bases between the germline ends. The DNA of the CDR3 is TGTGCCAGCAGTTTTAGCCCAAGTTGGGGCCTGAACACTGAAGCTTTCTTT. It yields the protein CASSFSPSWGLNTEAFF.

This clonotype has a count of ten or more. The rearrangement uses TRBV20-1 and TRBJ1-5, with 7 bases that match TRBD1. The CDR3 loop spans 13 amino acids. After removal of 6 bases from V and 5 bases from J, the junction contained 7 bases not matched to a gene. Per the germline V gene, CDR1 is DFQATT and CDR2 is SNEGSKA (reference sequence). The CDR3, as DNA: TGCAGTGCCTCCGGGACAGATTATCAGCCCCAGCATTTT. Its translation: CSASGTDYQPQHF.

This clonotype was detected ten times or more. The chain is built from TRBV6-5 and TRBJ2-5; D not resolved. Trimming stripped 10 bases from V and 3 bases from J, with 21 bases between. The germline CDR1 and CDR2 sequences are MNHEY and SVGAGI. The CDR3 spans 15 residues. For the CDR3, the DNA is TGTGCCACCGAAGCCGCGTACGGGCGGAAAGAGACCCAGTACTTC. Protein product: CATEAAYGRKETQYF.

This clonotype was observed a handful of times. This chain connects TRBV14 to TRBJ2-2; 11 bases are shared with TRBD2. This CDR3 is built from 16 residues. Germline V gene lookup returns CDR1 SGHDN and CDR2 FVKESK. V dropped 0 bases and J dropped 12; count of bases not matched to a gene: 9. The CDR3 coding sequence is TGTGCCAGCAGCCAAGAGATAGCGGGAGGGCGGATGAAGCTGTTTTTT. As protein: CASSQEIAGGRMKLFF.